What follows is one T cell receptor beta chain and its context. No antigen is known for it. There are no base qualities to consult, and no much larger clone falls within one base. Reading the germline V gene gives CDR1 SGHRS and CDR2 YFSETQ. The CDR3 numbers 14 residues from cysteine through phenylalanine. Here the CDR3 DNA is all that survives: 42 bases in frame from base 1. V is clipped by 8 bases and J by 0 bases, and the sequence between their germline boundaries is 14 bases long. Each collaborating institution followed its own protocols to collect whole blood in K2EDTA tubes. For TCRbeta analysis, collaborator samples were shipped as frozen whole blood, as isolated PBMCs, or as DNA extracted from either sample type. The record originates from a study of blood T cell repertoires in COVID-19 (dated by TCRdb to 2019 to 2021). In terms of the full investigation: Samples covering the acute and convalescent phases of COVID-19 were provided by collaborators in the United States, Italy and Spain. The prospective study material was composed of cDNA or gDNA derived from T cells, B-cell-depleted T cells, or PBMCs. Subjects who had been exposed to COVID-19, were actively infected with it, or had recovered from it provided the deeply sampled blood TCRbeta repertoires that made up the dataset. Where available, HLA class I and class II types were taken from metadata supplied by the sample provider and were not determined by assay-based typing. Samples came from the ongoing ImmuneRACE study (first 160 participants) plus 1,254 subjects from 6 global collaborators. Sample metadata almost always included a de-identified subject ID, COVID-19 status, age in years and sex. The repertoires were released in a freely available public database intended as a resource for research on the immune response to SARS-CoV-2.

TCRbeta CDR3 regions were amplified from genomic DNA using the immunoSEQ Assay, a bias-controlled multiplex PCR. The study's own analysis went as follows. Within the assay, amplification of reference gene primers was used to estimate how many nucleated cells each sample contained. To quantify the absolute abundance of each unique TCRbeta CDR3 rearrangement, sequence reads were collapsed and filtered. For each sample, productive Simpson clonality was calculated by taking the square root of Simpson's diversity index across productive rearrangements. TCRdb's version of the immuneACCESS table is confined to in-frame rearrangements and falls short of the full clone set. An unresolved V gene accounts for under half of the shortfall where checked; the remainder is of unknown origin. V and J calls and clone size come straight from that table; D and trimming were deduced from the DNA. The sample table lists around 78,000 clones, less than 95% of them with a count of one. The ten largest make up about 1% of the sample.

Results and caveats for the whole study, not just this receptor: The amount of clinical and demographic metadata varied by source and participant and was provided uncurated.

The sequenced sample was peripheral blood. The sequence links TRBV5-1 to TRBJ1-2; the D segment could be TRBD1, given 6 matching bases. This TCR was sampled from a woman in her fifties or sixties in a cohort sampled during active COVID-19. The nucleotide sequence reads TGCGCCAGAACGGACAGTAAGACTAACTATGGCTACACCTTC. This sequence encodes CARTDSKTNYGYTF.